This TCR beta chain appears in the sequencing data of a study of PD-1 blockade in classical Hodgkin lymphoma. Produced via immunoSEQ multiplex PCR; TCRdb's table is partial and in-frame only. In the table there are tens of thousands of clones, about 90% of which are singletons. The time point: cycle 4 day 1 (C4D1), after 5 to 7 weeks of nivolumab. Relapse after autologous stem cell transplantation occurred in every patient, and brentuximab vedotin exposure varied. CDR1 is SGHDT and CDR2 is YYEEEE in the germline V gene. This CDR3 spans 14 amino acids. The ends were cut back, 2 bases at V and 0 bases at J, with 8 bases in the middle.

V usage is TRBV5-6 and J usage is TRBJ1-1, with a tentative D call TRBD1 (5 bases). Here the sequenced sample was peripheral blood mononuclear cells (PBMCs), taken before the fourth cycle of nivolumab. The sequence derives from a human donor with classical Hodgkin lymphoma. This chain's CDR3 is CASSLDSMNTEAFF. In nucleotides, the CDR3 is TGTGCCAGCAGCTTAGACAGCATGAACACTGAAGCTTTCTTT. Full variable domain (missing parts from reference TRBV5-6 and TRBJ1-1): DAGVTQSPTHLIKTRGQQVTLRCSPKSGHDTVSWYQQALGQGPQFIFQYYEEEERQRGNFPDRFSGHQFPNYSSELNVNALLLGDSALYLCASSLDSMNTEAFFGQGTRLTVV.